Listed below are T cell receptor beta chains from one sample, sequenced in a study of T cell responses to AZD1222 COVID-19 vaccine. Data came from immunoSEQ multiplex PCR; TCRdb stores just in-frame clones and leaves some out. The table lists some 140,000 clones, more than 85% of them singletons. Sample: peripheral blood, taken on day 0 of AZD1222 vaccination. These receptors all come from an adult in good health. Both conserved end residues are part of each CDR3. Fields, in order: CDR3 length, clone size, V gene, D gene, J gene, CDR3 DNA, CDR3 protein. A D gene is named only where the DNA matches it firmly. Clone size appears in some rows only: once, few, many, or a class for an expanded clone.

>15|-|TRBV19|-|TRBJ1-6
TGTGCCAGTAGTATTTGGCAGGGATATAATTCACCCCTCCACTTT
CASSIWQGYNSPLHF
>15|-|TRBV7-3|TRBD2|TRBJ2-1
TGTGCCAGCAGCTCCAGGACTAGCGGAGGGGCTGAGCAGTTCTTC
CASSSRTSGGAEQFF
>13|-|TRBV4-3|-|TRBJ2-7
TGCGCCAGCAGCCTGGACGTCCCCTACGAGCAGTACTTC
CASSLDVPYEQYF
>16|-|TRBV5-5|TRBD2|TRBJ2-3
TGTGCCAGCAGCCATATGGGACTAGCGGGGACAGATACGCAGTATTTT
CASSHMGLAGTDTQYF
>14|-|TRBV5-4|TRBD1|TRBJ2-2
TGTGCCAGCATGAAGACAGGGCCAACCGGGGAGCTGTTTTTT
CASMKTGPTGELFF
>16|-|TRBV6-5|-|TRBJ2-7
TGTGCCAGCAGTTACAAATTTCCTGGGGTCTCCTACGAGCAGTACTTC
CASSYKFPGVSYEQYF
>16|once|TRBV4-1|-|TRBJ1-1
TGCGCCAGCAGCCAGGTGGGGTTTTTATTGCTGGCTGAAGCTTTCTTT
CASSQVGFLLLAEAFF
>15|-|TRBV11-2|TRBD2|TRBJ2-1
TGTGCCAGCAACGAGGGACTAGCGGGAGGGCTTGAGCAGTTCTTC
CASNEGLAGGLEQFF
>16|-|TRBV7-8|-|TRBJ1-1
TGTGCCAGCGGGCTACAGGGAGGGTTTTGGAGAACTGAAGCTTTCTTT
CASGLQGGFWRTEAFF
>15|-|TRBV7-6|-|TRBJ2-3
TGTGCCAGCAGCCGCGGGGGCCCACCGGCAGATACGCAGTATTTT
CASSRGGPPADTQYF
>14|-|TRBV18|-|TRBJ1-1
TGTGCCAGCTCACCACCCGAATTCAGGGCTGAAGCTTTCTTT
CASSPPEFRAEAFF
>11|-|TRBV19|-|TRBJ1-1
TGTGCCAGTAGTGTGACCGTTGAGGCTTTCTTT
CASSVTVEAFF
>16|-|TRBV19|TRBD1|TRBJ1-5
TGTGCCAGTAGGCTCTCAGGGGGCGATATCAATCAGCCCCAGCATTTT
CASRLSGGDINQPQHF
>12|once|TRBV3-1/TRBV3-2|TRBD1|TRBJ1-1
TGTGCCAGCAGCCAATCCAGGGGGGAAGCTTTCTTT
CASSQSRGEAFF
>15|-|TRBV5-4|TRBD1|TRBJ1-3
TGTGCCAGCAGCCAATCCGGGACAGGAGGAAACACCATATATTTT
CASSQSGTGGNTIYF
>13|-|TRBV6-5|TRBD1|TRBJ2-3
TGTGCCGGACAGGGGTTTGGGGAAGATACGCAGTATTTT
CAGQGFGEDTQYF
>16|-|TRBV11-3|TRBD1|TRBJ2-7
TGTGCCAGCAGCCAACAGGGGGCTATAGTGGACTACGAGCAGTACTTC
CASSQQGAIVDYEQYF
>11|-|TRBV5-3|-|TRBJ1-5
TGTGCCAGAAGCTCCCCAGGGCCCCAGCATTTT
CARSSPGPQHF
>13|-|TRBV18|-|TRBJ2-5
TGTGCCAGCTCACTGACTCCGGGAGAGACCCAGTACTTC
CASSLTPGETQYF
>15|-|TRBV20-1|-|TRBJ1-2
TGCAGTGCTAGTTCAAGACGAAGGGGCGGCTATGGCTACACCTTC
CSASSRRRGGYGYTF
>13|-|TRBV4-1|TRBD1|TRBJ1-2
TGCGCCAGCGGACAGGGAAGGGTATATGGCTACACCTTC
CASGQGRVYGYTF
>15|-|TRBV5-1|TRBD1|TRBJ1-2
TGCGCCAGCAGCTTGGCCGATAGACAGGGGGCTGGCTACACCTTC
CASSLADRQGAGYTF
>16|-|TRBV5-1|-|TRBJ2-2
TGCGCCAGCAGCCCCGGGAATGCTAGGTCTTTCGGGGAGCTGTTTTTT
CASSPGNARSFGELFF
>15|-|TRBV29-1|TRBD2|TRBJ2-1
TGCAGCGTTGATCCTAGCGGGGGGGAGTACAATGAGCAGTTCTTC
CSVDPSGGEYNEQFF
>13|-|TRBV5-6|TRBD1|TRBJ2-3
TGTGCCAGCAGTCGACAGGGGTTAGATACGCAGTATTTT
CASSRQGLDTQYF
>14|-|TRBV6-5|-|TRBJ1-2
TGTGCCAGCAGTTCGGACAGAAAAATCTATGGCTACACCTTC
CASSSDRKIYGYTF
>12|-|TRBV28|-|TRBJ2-7
TGTGCCAGCAGTTTTCGCGATCACGAGCAGTACTTC
CASSFRDHEQYF
>16|-|TRBV18|TRBD1|TRBJ1-6
TGTGCCAGCTCTCTTCAGGGGGACCCCTATAATTCACCCCTCCACTTT
CASSLQGDPYNSPLHF
>13|-|TRBV2|TRBD1|TRBJ2-7
TGTGCCAGCTCCGGGGACAGGGGCTACGAGCAGTACTTC
CASSGDRGYEQYF
>14|-|TRBV28|TRBD1|TRBJ2-7
TGTGCCAGCAGTACGGGACAGGGGGCCTACGAGCAGTACTTC
CASSTGQGAYEQYF
>21|-|TRBV23-1|-|TRBJ1-2
TGCGCCAGCAGTCAAAAACCCGACCCTCACCCGCGGGACCCTACCAACTATGGCTACACCTTC
CASSQKPDPHPRDPTNYGYTF
>14|many|TRBV6-4|TRBD2|TRBJ2-2
TGTGCCAGCAGACCCGGGACTAGCACCGGGGAGCTGTTTTTT
CASRPGTSTGELFF
>17|-|TRBV29-1|-|TRBJ2-5
TGCAGCGTTGGAGGTTTCGCGTTTGGGGTCCAATTGGAGACCCAGTACTTC
CSVGGFAFGVQLETQYF
>13|-|TRBV12-3/TRBV12-4|-|TRBJ1-2
TGTGCCAGCAGTTTAGCGGGTTCCTATGGCTACACCTTC
CASSLAGSYGYTF
>16|-|TRBV5-1|-|TRBJ2-2
TGCGCCAGCAGCTTGAGGCCAACCAAGAACACCGGGGAGCTGTTTTTT
CASSLRPTKNTGELFF
>13|-|TRBV7-3|-|TRBJ1-1
TGTGCCAGCAGCTTTGACAGTCTCACTGAAGCTTTCTTT
CASSFDSLTEAFF
>16|few|TRBV28|-|TRBJ1-5
TGTGCCAGCACCCCTTTCTTTGGGGGTCTGGGACAGCCCCAGCATTTT
CASTPFFGGLGQPQHF
>11|-|TRBV5-6|-|TRBJ2-5
TGTGCCAGCAGCTTTGGAGAGACCCAGTACTTC
CASSFGETQYF
>17|-|TRBV7-9|TRBD2|TRBJ2-3
TGTGCCAGCAGGGAAACGGGGACTAGCGGGACGGTGGATACGCAGTATTTT
CASRETGTSGTVDTQYF
>14|-|TRBV5-1|-|TRBJ2-7
TGCGCCAGCAGCTTTGCCGACAACTCCTACGAGCAGTACTTC
CASSFADNSYEQYF
>14|-|TRBV3-1/TRBV3-2|-|TRBJ1-6
TGTGCCAGCAGCCGCGGACAGAACAATTCACCCCTCCACTTT
CASSRGQNNSPLHF